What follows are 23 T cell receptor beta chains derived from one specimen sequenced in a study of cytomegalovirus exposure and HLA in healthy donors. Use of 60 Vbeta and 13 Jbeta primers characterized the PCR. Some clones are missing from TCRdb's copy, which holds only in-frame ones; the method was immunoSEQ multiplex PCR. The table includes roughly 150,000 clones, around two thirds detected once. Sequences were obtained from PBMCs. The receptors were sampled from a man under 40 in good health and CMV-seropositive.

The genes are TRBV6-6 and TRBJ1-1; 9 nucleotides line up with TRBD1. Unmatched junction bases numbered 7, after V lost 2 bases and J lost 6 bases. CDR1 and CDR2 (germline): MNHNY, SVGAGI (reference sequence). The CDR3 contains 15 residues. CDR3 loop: CASSYHGTGYAEAFF. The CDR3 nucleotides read TGTGCCAGCAGTTACCACGGGACAGGGTATGCTGAAGCTTTCTTT.

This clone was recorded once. Here the CDR3 reads CASGGGSGRTSTDTQYF. The CDR3 region has the DNA TGTGCCAGCGGGGGGGGTAGCGGGCGGACTAGCACAGATACGCAGTATTTT. The chain recombines TRBV9 with TRBJ2-3; 7 bases are shared with TRBD2. The CDR3 runs 17 residues. V shed 7 bases, J shed 0 bases, and the junction held 14 bases outside the gene matches. Per germline, CDR1 SGDLS and CDR2 YYNGEE.

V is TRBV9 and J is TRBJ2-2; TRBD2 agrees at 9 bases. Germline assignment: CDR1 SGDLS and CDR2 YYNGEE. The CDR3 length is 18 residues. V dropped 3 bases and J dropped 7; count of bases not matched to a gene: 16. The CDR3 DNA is TGTGCCAGCAGCGGCGGGCCGCTAGCGGGAACTCAGGGCGGGGAGCTGTTTTTT. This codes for CASSGGPLAGTQGGELFF.

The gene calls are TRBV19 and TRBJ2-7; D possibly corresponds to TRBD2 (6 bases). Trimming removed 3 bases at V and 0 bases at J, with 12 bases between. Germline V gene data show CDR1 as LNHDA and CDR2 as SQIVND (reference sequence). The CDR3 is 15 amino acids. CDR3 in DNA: TGTGCCAGTAGTATTTACGGGGGTAGCTCCTACGAGCAGTACTTC. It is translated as CASSIYGGSSYEQYF.

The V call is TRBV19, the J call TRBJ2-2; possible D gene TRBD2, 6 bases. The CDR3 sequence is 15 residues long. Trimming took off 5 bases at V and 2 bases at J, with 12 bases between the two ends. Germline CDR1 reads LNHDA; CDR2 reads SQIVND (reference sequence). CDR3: CASSGIAANTGELFF. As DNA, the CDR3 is TGTGCCAGTAGTGGGATAGCGGCCAACACCGGGGAGCTGTTTTTT.

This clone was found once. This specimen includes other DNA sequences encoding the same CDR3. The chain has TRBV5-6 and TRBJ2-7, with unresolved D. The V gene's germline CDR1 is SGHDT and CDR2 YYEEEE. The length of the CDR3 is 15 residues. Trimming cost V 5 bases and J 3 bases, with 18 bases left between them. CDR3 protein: CASSLRSSKVYEQYF. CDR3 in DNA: TGTGCCAGCAGTCTACGATCCTCTAAAGTCTACGAGCAGTACTTC.

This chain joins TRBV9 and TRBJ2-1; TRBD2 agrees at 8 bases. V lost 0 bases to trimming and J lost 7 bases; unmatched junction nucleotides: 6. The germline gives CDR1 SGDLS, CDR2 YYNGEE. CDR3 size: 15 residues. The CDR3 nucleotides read TGTGCCAGCAGCGTAGGGGGGACTAGTATTAATGAGCAGTTCTTC. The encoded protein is CASSVGGTSINEQFF.

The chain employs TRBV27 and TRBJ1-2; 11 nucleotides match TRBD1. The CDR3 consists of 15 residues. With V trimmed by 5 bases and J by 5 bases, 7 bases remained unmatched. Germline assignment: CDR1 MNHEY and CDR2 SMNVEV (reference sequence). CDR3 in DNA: TGTGCCAGCAGTCCCGGGACAGGGGGGGCATATGGCTACACCTTC. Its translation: CASSPGTGGAYGYTF.

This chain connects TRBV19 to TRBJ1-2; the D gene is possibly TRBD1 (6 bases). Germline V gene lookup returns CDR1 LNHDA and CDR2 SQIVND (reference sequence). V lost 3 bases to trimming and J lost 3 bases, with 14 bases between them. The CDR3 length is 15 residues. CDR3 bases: TGTGCCAGTAGTATCCCCCCAGGGGTGTACTATGGCTACACCTTC. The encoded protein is CASSIPPGVYYGYTF.

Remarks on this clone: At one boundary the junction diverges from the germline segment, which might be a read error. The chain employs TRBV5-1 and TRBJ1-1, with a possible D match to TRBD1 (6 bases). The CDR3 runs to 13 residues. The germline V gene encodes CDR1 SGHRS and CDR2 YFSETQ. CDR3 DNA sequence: TGCGCCAGCAACTTGCAGGGGAGCACTGAAGCTTTCTTT. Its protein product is CASNLQGSTEAFF.

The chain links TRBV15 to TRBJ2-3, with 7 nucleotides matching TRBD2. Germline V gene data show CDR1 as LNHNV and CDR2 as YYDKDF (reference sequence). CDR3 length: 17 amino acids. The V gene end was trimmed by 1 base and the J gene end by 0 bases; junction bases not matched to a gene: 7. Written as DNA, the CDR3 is TGTGCCACCAGCAGAGCCCGAGCGGGGTTTAGCACAGATACGCAGTATTTT. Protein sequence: CATSRARAGFSTDTQYF.

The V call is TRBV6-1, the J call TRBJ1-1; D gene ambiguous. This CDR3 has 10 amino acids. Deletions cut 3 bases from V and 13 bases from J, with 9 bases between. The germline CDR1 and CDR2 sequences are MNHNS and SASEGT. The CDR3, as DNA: TGTGCCAGCAGTGACCTCGGAGTTTTCTTT. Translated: CASSDLGVFF.

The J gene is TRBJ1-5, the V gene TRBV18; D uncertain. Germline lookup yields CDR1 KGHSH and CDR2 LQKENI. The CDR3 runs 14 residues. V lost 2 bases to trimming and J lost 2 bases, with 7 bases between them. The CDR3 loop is CASSPISGNQPQHF. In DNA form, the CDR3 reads TGTGCCAGCTCACCAATATCGGGCAATCAGCCCCAGCATTTT.

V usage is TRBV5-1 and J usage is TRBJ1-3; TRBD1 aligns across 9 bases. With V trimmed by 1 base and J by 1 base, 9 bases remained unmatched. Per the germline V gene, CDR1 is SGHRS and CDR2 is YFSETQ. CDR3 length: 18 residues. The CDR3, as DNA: TGCGCCAGCAGCTTGAAGAGCTCCGGGACAGGGTCTGGAAACACCATATATTTT. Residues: CASSLKSSGTGSGNTIYF. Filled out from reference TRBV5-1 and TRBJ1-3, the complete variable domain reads KAGVTQTPRYLIKTRGQQVTLSCSPISGHRSVSWYQQTPGQGLQFLFEYFSETQRNKGNFPGRFSGRQFSNSRSEMNVSTLELGDSALYLCASSLKSSGTGSGNTIYFGEGSWLTVV.

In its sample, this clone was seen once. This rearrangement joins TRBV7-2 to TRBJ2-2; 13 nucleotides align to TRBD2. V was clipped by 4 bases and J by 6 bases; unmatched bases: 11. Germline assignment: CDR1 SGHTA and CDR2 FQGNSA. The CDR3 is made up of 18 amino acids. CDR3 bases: TGTGCCAGCAGCTCGCGTTTACTAGCGGGAGGGGGAGCCGGGGAGCTGTTTTTT. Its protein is CASSSRLLAGGGAGELFF.

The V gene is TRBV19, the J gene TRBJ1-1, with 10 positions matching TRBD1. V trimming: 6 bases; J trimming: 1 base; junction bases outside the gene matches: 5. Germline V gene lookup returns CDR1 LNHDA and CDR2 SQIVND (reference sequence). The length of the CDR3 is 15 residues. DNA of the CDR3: TGTGCCAGTAGGATACGGGACAGGGGGAACACTGAAGCTTTCTTT. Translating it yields CASRIRDRGNTEAFF.

The CDR3 DNA sequence: TGTGCCACCAGCAGACAGGGTGGTGAGCCCCAGCATTTT. Translation gives CATSRQGGEPQHF. This chain joins TRBV15 and TRBJ1-5, with a tentative D call TRBD1 (5 bases). This CDR3 spans 13 amino acids. With 2 bases removed from V and 8 bases from J, the gap between germline ends came to 10 bases. CDR1 and CDR2 (germline): LNHNV, YYDKDF (reference sequence).

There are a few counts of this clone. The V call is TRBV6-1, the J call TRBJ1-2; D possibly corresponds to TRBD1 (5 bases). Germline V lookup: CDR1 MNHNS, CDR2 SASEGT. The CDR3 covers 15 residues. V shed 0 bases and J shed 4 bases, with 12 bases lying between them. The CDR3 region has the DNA TGTGCCAGCAGTGAAGCGTCGGCAGGGTTCTATGGCTACACCTTC. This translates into CASSEASAGFYGYTF.

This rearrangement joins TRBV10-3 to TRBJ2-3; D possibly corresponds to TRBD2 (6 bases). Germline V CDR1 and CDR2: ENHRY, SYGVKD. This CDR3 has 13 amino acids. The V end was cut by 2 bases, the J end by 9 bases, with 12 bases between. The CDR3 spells CAISETGTLTQYF. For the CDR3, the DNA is TGTGCCATCAGTGAGACCGGGACTCTCACGCAGTATTTT.

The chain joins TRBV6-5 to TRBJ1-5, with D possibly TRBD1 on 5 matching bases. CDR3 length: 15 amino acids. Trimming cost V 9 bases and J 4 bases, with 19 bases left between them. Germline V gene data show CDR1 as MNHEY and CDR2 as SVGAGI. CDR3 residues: CASSYGPGGNQPQHF. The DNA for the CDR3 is TGTGCCAGTTCCTACGGGCCCGGGGGGAATCAGCCCCAGCATTTT.

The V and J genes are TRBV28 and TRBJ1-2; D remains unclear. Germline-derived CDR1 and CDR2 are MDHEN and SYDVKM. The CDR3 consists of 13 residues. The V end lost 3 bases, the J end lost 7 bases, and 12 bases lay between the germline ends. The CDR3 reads CASSFPGSIGYTF. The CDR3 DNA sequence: TGTGCCAGCAGTTTCCCGGGAAGTATTGGCTACACCTTC.

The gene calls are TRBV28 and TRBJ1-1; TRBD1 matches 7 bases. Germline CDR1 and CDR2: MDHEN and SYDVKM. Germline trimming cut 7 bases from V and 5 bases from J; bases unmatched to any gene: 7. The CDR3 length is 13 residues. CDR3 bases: TGTGCCAGCACGACAGGGCTGGGGACTGAAGCTTTCTTT. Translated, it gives CASTTGLGTEAFF.

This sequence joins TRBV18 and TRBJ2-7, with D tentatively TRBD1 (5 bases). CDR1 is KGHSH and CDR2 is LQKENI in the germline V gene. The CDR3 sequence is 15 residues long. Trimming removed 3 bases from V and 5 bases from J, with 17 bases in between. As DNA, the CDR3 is TGTGCCAGCTCACCGTATTCCCAGGGTAACGACGAGCAGTACTTC. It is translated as CASSPYSQGNDEQYF.